This T cell receptor (beta chain) stems from a study of CD8 T cells in Susac syndrome. The CDR3 is made up of 12 amino acids. Trimming stripped 3 bases from V and 5 bases from J, with 4 bases between. RNA totalling roughly 0.45 to 1 ug underwent reverse transcription with random hexamers. TCRdb fed the immunoSEQ multiplex PCR reads into MiXCR, producing one record per CDR3 protein. This sample carries roughly 130,000 distinct CDR3 sequences, about 95% of them seen once, and the ten largest clones take over 0.1%. With regard to this clonotype: Its antigen remains unidentified.

Points from the study as a whole: It was acknowledged by the study that relatively few individuals were included in its TCR sequencing and HLA analysis.

Sequencing used CD4+ T cells from PBMCs. The clonotype comes from a human donor in good health. The rearrangement uses TRBV12-3 or TRBV12-4 and TRBJ2-2; D is ambiguous. The CDR3, as DNA: TGTGCCAGCAGTTTCGGGACCGGGGAGCTGTTTTTT. This gives the protein CASSFGTGELFF.